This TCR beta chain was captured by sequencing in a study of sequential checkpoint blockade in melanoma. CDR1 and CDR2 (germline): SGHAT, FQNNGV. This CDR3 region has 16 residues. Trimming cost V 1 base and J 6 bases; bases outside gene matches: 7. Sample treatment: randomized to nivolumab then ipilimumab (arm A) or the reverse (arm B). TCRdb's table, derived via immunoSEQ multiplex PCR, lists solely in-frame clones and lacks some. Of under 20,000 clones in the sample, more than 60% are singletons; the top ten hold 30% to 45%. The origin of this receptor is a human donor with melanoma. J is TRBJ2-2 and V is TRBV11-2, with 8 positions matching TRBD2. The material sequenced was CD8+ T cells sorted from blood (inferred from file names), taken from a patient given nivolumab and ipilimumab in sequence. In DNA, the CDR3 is TGTGCCAGCAGCTTAGGGGGCGGGAGGAAGGCCGGGGAGCTGTTTTTT. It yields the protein CASSLGGGRKAGELFF.